The rows below give T cell receptor beta chains drawn from one sample of a study of technical replicates of blood from several donors. Assay: immunoSEQ multiplex PCR; the TCRdb copy retains only in-frame clones and omits some. The sample includes roughly 70,000 clones, roughly 92% of them seen just once. The source material was T cells isolated from PBMCs. The receptors derive from a human donor in good health. Each CDR3 is given with its conserved first and last residue.

len,v_gene,j_gene,CDR3aa
14,TRBV7-9,TRBJ2-7,CASSGTSAGIEQYF
16,TRBV5-1,TRBJ2-5,CASSLGISGSGETQYF
15,TRBV7-2,TRBJ1-2,CASSTGSGGGYGYTF
16,TRBV2,TRBJ1-4,CASSRDSGATNEKLFF
13,TRBV6-6,TRBJ2-7,CASGIRGGYEQYF
15,TRBV5-6,TRBJ2-1,CASSLERATYNEQFF
13,TRBV2,TRBJ1-2,CASRVWTGPGNTF
16,TRBV4-2,TRBJ2-1,CASSQAGEETYNEQFF
12,TRBV11-2,TRBJ2-1,CASSLTGNEQFF
12,TRBV7-9,TRBJ2-1,CASSLANNEQFF
13,TRBV28,TRBJ2-7,CASMRAYSYEQYF
14,TRBV19,TRBJ1-2,CASSMRQSGFGYTF
20,TRBV2,TRBJ2-2,CASSPSVPGLAGGPDGELFF
14,TRBV6-1,TRBJ1-1,CASPGYVINTEAFF
14,TRBV7-9,TRBJ1-4,CASSLSALREKLFF
11,TRBV27,TRBJ1-1,CASSFGAEAFF
14,TRBV19,TRBJ1-5,CASSIRDSNQPQHF
16,TRBV18,TRBJ2-7,CASSPSLGLNSYEQYF
13,TRBV7-3,TRBJ2-7,CASSSTGGYEQYF
15,TRBV5-8,TRBJ2-1,CASSFGRGGLNEQFF
15,TRBV27,TRBJ2-2,CASSLGGGGSGELFF
15,TRBV27,TRBJ2-7,CASSHPRQGIYEQYF
16,TRBV4-1,TRBJ1-5,CASSHGGQGASQPQHF
16,TRBV9,TRBJ2-3,CASSVTSGRLTDTQYF
15,TRBV11-3,TRBJ2-1,CASSSPGQGYNEQFF
15,TRBV19,TRBJ2-5,CASSSSQGRMETQYF
12,TRBV29-1,TRBJ2-7,CSVAGFAYEQYF
17,TRBV18,TRBJ1-5,CASSPQSSDRTGQPQHF
16,TRBV6-6,TRBJ1-4,CASSYSKGDIGEKLFF
12,TRBV6-6,TRBJ2-3,CASSSLTDTQYF
18,TRBV15,TRBJ2-2,CATSTTSSRQGVTGELFF
15,TRBV30,TRBJ2-4,CAWSARGLAKNIQYF
16,TRBV14,TRBJ1-3,CASSLGTGSSGNTIYF
14,TRBV18,TRBJ2-7,CASSPGGSSYEQYF
17,TRBV7-3,TRBJ2-3,CASSLTVMSRATDTQYF
14,TRBV9,TRBJ2-7,CASSARTAPYEQYF
15,TRBV15,TRBJ2-7,CATSSDREIDYEQYF
17,TRBV19,TRBJ1-1,CASSMTGLGVMNTEAFF
15,TRBV13,TRBJ1-1,CASSPEGGKNTEAFF
16,TRBV9,TRBJ1-2,CASSVALPGQGHGYTF
15,TRBV5-1,TRBJ1-4,CASSLAVGEAEKLFF
13,TRBV6-5,TRBJ2-1,CASSYSTINEQFF
12,TRBV18,TRBJ2-1,CASSLDNNEQFF
15,TRBV19,TRBJ2-7,CASSVTSGNRYEQYF
14,TRBV6-5,TRBJ1-1,CASSKDVGTPEAFF
17,TRBV7-7,TRBJ2-2,CASSPRLAGGETGELFF
14,TRBV7-8,TRBJ1-1,CASSPFRREDEAFF
15,TRBV9,TRBJ1-1,CASSVERYPNTEAFF
15,TRBV9,TRBJ2-7,CASSVSGTGAYEQYF
14,TRBV27,TRBJ1-2,CASSITGAGYGYTF
14,TRBV6-1,TRBJ2-7,CASRGTAGVYEQYF
17,TRBV11-2,TRBJ1-2,CASSLQGATYSFYGYTF